This is a list of T cell receptor beta chains from one sample in a study of T cells in Graves' hyperthyroidism and ophthalmopathy. TCRdb reprocessed the multiplex PCR reads via MiXCR and lists one record per CDR3 protein. The data hold about 290,000 distinct CDR3 sequences, with around 15% observed a single time. Source material: blood. The receptors come from a woman aged 50 to 65 with Graves' hyperthyroidism that later progressed to Graves' ophthalmopathy. The CDR3 runs from the conserved cysteine through the conserved F or W. The order of the fields is V gene, J gene, clone size, D gene, CDR3 DNA, CDR3 protein. The D gene is left open where the match is weak. For some rows the clone size is stated as once, few or many, or as a class when expanded; others skip it.

V gene: TRBV6-6
J gene: TRBJ2-3
clone size: many
D gene: NA
CDR3 DNA: TGTGCCAGCAGTTACTCGATCCATCAGGGTAGGGCAGATACGCAGTATTTT
CDR3 protein: CASSYSIHQGRADTQYF

V gene: TRBV10-3
J gene: TRBJ2-5
clone size: many
D gene: TRBD1
CDR3 DNA: TGTGCCATCACGGAGGACAGGGAAGAGACCCAGTACTTC
CDR3 protein: CAITEDREETQYF

V gene: TRBV20-1
J gene: TRBJ2-1
clone size: many
D gene: NA
CDR3 DNA: TGCAGTGCTCCGGTCCGGGATGAGCAGTTCTTC
CDR3 protein: CSAPVRDEQFF

V gene: TRBV19
J gene: TRBJ1-2
clone size: NA
D gene: NA
CDR3 DNA: TGTGCCAGTAGTACCCAGGGGCGGGACTATGGCTACACCTTC
CDR3 protein: CASSTQGRDYGYTF

V gene: TRBV12-3/TRBV12-4
J gene: TRBJ2-3
clone size: many
D gene: TRBD2
CDR3 DNA: TGTGCCAGCAGTGGGACTAGCGTAAGAAGCACAGATACGCAGTATTTT
CDR3 protein: CASSGTSVRSTDTQYF

V gene: TRBV2
J gene: TRBJ1-4
clone size: NA
D gene: NA
CDR3 DNA: TGTGCCAGCACCGTAGGGGGTAAACTGTTTTTT
CDR3 protein: CASTVGGKLFF

V gene: TRBV15
J gene: TRBJ2-3
clone size: NA
D gene: NA
CDR3 DNA: TGTGCCACCAGCAGAGATAGACTAGAAACAGATACGCAGTATTTT
CDR3 protein: CATSRDRLETDTQYF

V gene: TRBV6-1
J gene: TRBJ1-5
clone size: NA
D gene: NA
CDR3 DNA: TGTGCCAGCGCCGGGACTAGAATTAATCAGCCCCAGCATTTT
CDR3 protein: CASAGTRINQPQHF

V gene: TRBV18
J gene: TRBJ1-2
clone size: many
D gene: NA
CDR3 DNA: TGTGCCAGCTCACCACGAGGTCAGCCCACAACCTCCACCTATGGCTACACCTTC
CDR3 protein: CASSPRGQPTTSTYGYTF

V gene: TRBV6-1
J gene: TRBJ2-7
clone size: many
D gene: TRBD2
CDR3 DNA: TGTGCCAGCAGTGGTCTAGCGGGGAGCTCCTACGAGCAGTACTTC
CDR3 protein: CASSGLAGSSYEQYF

V gene: TRBV20-1
J gene: TRBJ1-1
clone size: many
D gene: TRBD1
CDR3 DNA: TGCAGTGCTAATACAGGGGGGCTGAACACTGAAGCTTTCTTT
CDR3 protein: CSANTGGLNTEAFF

V gene: TRBV28
J gene: TRBJ1-2
clone size: many
D gene: TRBD1
CDR3 DNA: TGTGCCAGCACTCCCAGGGGGCGCGGCTACACCTTC
CDR3 protein: CASTPRGRGYTF

V gene: TRBV2
J gene: TRBJ1-5
clone size: many
D gene: NA
CDR3 DNA: TGTGCCACCCAGGGAGGCTCCAATCAGCCCCAGCATTTT
CDR3 protein: CATQGGSNQPQHF

V gene: TRBV2
J gene: TRBJ1-4
clone size: many
D gene: NA
CDR3 DNA: TGTGCCAGCAGTGAGGGGAGGGTTGAAAAACTGTTTTTT
CDR3 protein: CASSEGRVEKLFF

V gene: TRBV2
J gene: TRBJ1-5
clone size: few
D gene: NA
CDR3 DNA: TGTGCCAGCAGTGAACAATCGGGGCTAGTTCAGCCCCAGCATTTT
CDR3 protein: CASSEQSGLVQPQHF

V gene: TRBV28
J gene: TRBJ1-3
clone size: NA
D gene: TRBD1
CDR3 DNA: TGTGCCAGCAGTCTTAACCCGGGACAGGGTGGAAACACCATATATTTT
CDR3 protein: CASSLNPGQGGNTIYF

V gene: TRBV5-1
J gene: TRBJ2-5
clone size: many
D gene: TRBD1
CDR3 DNA: TGCGCCAGCAGCAAAAACAGGGGAGAGACCCAGTACTTC
CDR3 protein: CASSKNRGETQYF

V gene: TRBV20-1
J gene: TRBJ2-7
clone size: NA
D gene: NA
CDR3 DNA: TGCAGTGCTAGGGATTTAAGCCGGGACTCCTACGAGCAGTACTTC
CDR3 protein: CSARDLSRDSYEQYF

V gene: TRBV20-1
J gene: TRBJ1-4
clone size: many
D gene: NA
CDR3 DNA: TGCAGTGCTCTCGGGGGAGTTGGGAATGAAAAACTGTTTTTT
CDR3 protein: CSALGGVGNEKLFF